This T cell receptor beta chain was sequenced during a study of beta chain features in type 1 diabetes. Background on the study: The study examined around 98,000,000 sorted cells across all samples. General observations from the study: All four CD4+ subsets from Type 1 diabetes patients carried moderately but significantly shorter TCRB CDR3s. Insertions at VDJ junctions were less frequent in type 1 diabetes patients. These patients also deleted more nucleotides at the same junctions. When cDNA is sequenced, cells with high TCR expression could be over-represented.

The germline CDR1 and CDR2 sequences are SNHLY and FYNNEI. CDR3 length: 14 residues. The junction had 2 bases not matched to a gene; V was cut back by 1 base and J by 4 bases. Comments on this clone: Its antigen remains unidentified.

Expressed TCRB transcripts were sequenced, since all the RNA that had been isolated was reverse transcribed. Naive, central memory and regulatory T cell samples yielded around 3.9 million reads on average. Assay: immunoSEQ multiplex PCR; the TCRdb copy retains only in-frame clones and omits some. The data contain fewer than 350,000 clones, approximately 16% of them singletons. The sample consisted of naive CD4+ T cells from blood. J is TRBJ2-7 and V is TRBV2, with 9 bases identical to TRBD1. The sequence derives from a man between 18 and 29 years old with type 1 diabetes. The CDR3 nucleotides read TGTGCCAGCAGTGAAGGGGACAGGGAGTACGAGCAGTACTTC. It specifies CASSEGDREYEQYF. Looking up the rest from reference TRBV2 and TRBJ2-7 gives the full variable domain: EPEVTQTPSHQVTQMGQEVILRCVPISNHLYFYWYRQILGQKVEFLVSFYNNEISEKSEIFDDQFSVERPDGSNFTLKIRSTKLEDSAMYFCASSEGDREYEQYFGPGTRLTVT.